This TCR beta chain was observed in a study of early stage breast cancer tumors. The wider study: Most of the 16 invasive tumors were ER+, PR+ and HER2-.

As regards this clone: Its antigen remains unknown.

Overall study findings and caveats: Most shared enriched TCRB sequences were commonly generated ones. Compared with adjacent normal breast, tumors showed around 2.5-fold denser, more clonal T cells.

The data were produced by immunoSEQ multiplex PCR, yet TCRdb's version contains in-frame clones alone and is incomplete. This sample has about 69,000 clones, with around 80% found just once. Trimming shortened V by 5 bases and J by 6 bases, and 13 bases separated the two germline ends. This CDR3 is built from 14 residues. Germline V gene data show CDR1 as SGHTA and CDR2 as FQGTGA. This chain connects TRBV7-3 to TRBJ2-2, with D possibly called TRBD1 or TRBD2 (5 bases each). The receptor was derived from a person aged 40 to 49 with breast cancer. Sequencing was carried out using blood. CDR3 residues: CASSPGAYAGELFF. The CDR3 region has the DNA TGTGCCAGCAGCCCCGGGGCCTATGCCGGGGAGCTGTTTTTT.